These 27 T cell receptor beta chains originate from one sample sequenced in a study of cytomegalovirus exposure and HLA in healthy donors. Researchers ran the PCR with 60 Vbeta and 13 Jbeta primers. The repertoire was sequenced with immunoSEQ multiplex PCR; TCRdb's copy has only in-frame clones and lacks some. Altogether some 170,000 clones are present, around 80% being singletons, with the ten largest covering about 4%. The sample was PBMCs. The receptor source for this set is a woman aged 55-70 years in good health and CMV-seropositive.

V usage is TRBV4-2 and J usage is TRBJ1-1; D may be TRBD1 (6 bases). V lost 3 bases and J 7 bases, leaving 15 bases between the germline ends. Germline assignment: CDR1 LGHNA and CDR2 YNFKEQ. The CDR3 sequence is 14 residues long. The CDR3 is CASSHLAGAVEAFF. CDR3 nucleotide sequence: TGTGCCAGCAGCCACCTGGCGGGGGCAGTTGAAGCTTTCTTT.

The chain joins TRBV10-1 to TRBJ2-3, with TRBD1 identical over 9 bases. Looked up from germline, CDR1 is WNHNN and CDR2 is SYGVQD (reference sequence). J gave up 1 base and V 7 bases, and 9 bases lay outside the gene matches. This CDR3 contains 16 residues. In DNA form, the CDR3 reads TGCGCCAGCACCTTGGACAGGGGACCGTGCACAGATACGCAGTATTTT. Amino acid sequence: CASTLDRGPCTDTQYF.

This chain connects TRBV28 to TRBJ2-7; TRBD1 agrees at 11 bases. This CDR3 contains 15 residues. J was trimmed by 3 bases and V by 5 bases; bases with no gene match: 6. CDR1 and CDR2 (germline): MDHEN, SYDVKM. The CDR3, as DNA: TGTGCCAGCAGTCCCGCCGGGACAGGGGGCTACGAGCAGTACTTC. The encoded protein is CASSPAGTGGYEQYF.

The V gene is TRBV5-1, the J gene TRBJ2-3; tentatively, D is TRBD1 (6 bases). CDR1 is SGHRS and CDR2 is YFSETQ in the germline V gene. V lost 4 bases to trimming and J lost 6 bases, with 9 bases between them. The CDR3 sequence is 12 residues long. CDR3 sequence reads: CASSVTGDTQYF. In DNA form, the CDR3 reads TGCGCCAGCAGCGTAACAGGGGATACGCAGTATTTT.

This clone was seen more than once but under ten times. The J gene is TRBJ1-6, the V gene TRBV27, with 7 bases matching TRBD1. Germline lookup yields CDR1 MNHEY and CDR2 SMNVEV (reference sequence). The CDR3 covers 15 residues. V shed 2 bases and J 7 bases; nucleotides not matched to a gene: 5. The CDR3 nucleotides read TGTGCCAGCAGTTTAACGACAGGGAGCAATTCACCCCTCCACTTT. This encodes CASSLTTGSNSPLHF.

The chain has TRBV28 and TRBJ1-2, with D perhaps TRBD1 (5 bases). Trimming removed 5 bases at V and 4 bases at J, with 11 bases between. The CDR3 length is 13 residues. CDR1 and CDR2 from the germline V gene are MDHEN and SYDVKM. Here the CDR3 reads CASSQDSFYGYTF. In DNA form, the CDR3 reads TGTGCCAGCAGTCAAGACAGTTTCTATGGCTACACCTTC.

The CDR3 nucleotides are TGTGCCAGCATCCCGGGGTCAGGGGGTTATGGCTACACCTTC. Its protein is CASIPGSGGYGYTF. This sequence joins TRBV5-4 and TRBJ1-2; 7 bases are a match to TRBD1. V gave up 6 bases and J gave up 5 bases; unmatched junction bases: 10. The CDR3 runs to 14 residues. The germline V gene encodes CDR1 SGHNT and CDR2 YYREEE (reference sequence).

This clone was detected only once. V is TRBV5-1 and J is TRBJ2-1; D remains ambiguous. Germline V gives CDR1 SGHRS, CDR2 YFSETQ. CDR3 length: 14 residues. Trimming removed 1 base from V and 4 bases from J, with 9 bases in between. Here the CDR3 DNA reads TGCGCCAGCAGCTTGAACAGAATATACAATGAGCAGTTCTTC. Translation gives CASSLNRIYNEQFF.

The chain employs TRBV6-6 and TRBJ2-1; 8 positions agree with TRBD2. From germline, CDR1 is MNHNY and CDR2 SVGAGI (reference sequence). Trimming at V came to 6 bases and at J to 9 bases, leaving 7 bases not matched to a gene. The CDR3 runs to 13 residues. The chain's CDR3 is CASRPGLGTEQFF. CDR3 nucleotide sequence: TGTGCCAGCAGGCCGGGACTAGGGACTGAGCAGTTCTTC.

The V and J genes are TRBV5-4 and TRBJ1-6; TRBD1 aligns across 7 bases. The V gene end was trimmed by 5 bases and the J gene end by 7 bases; junction bases not matched to a gene: 6. CDR3 size: 14 residues. The germline CDR1 and CDR2 sequences are SGHNT and YYREEE (reference sequence). The CDR3 nucleotides are TGTGCCAGCAGTTCTACAGGGGCCAATTCACCCCTCCACTTT. Encoded protein: CASSSTGANSPLHF.

This chain uses TRBV4-1 with TRBJ2-7; 8 nucleotides match TRBD2. The CDR3 has 15 residues. Germline CDR1 MGHRA, CDR2 YSYEKL. The ends lost 5 bases at V and 2 bases at J; junction bases unmatched: 8. CDR3 residues: CASSLRAGEAYEQYF. The DNA for the CDR3 is TGCGCCAGCAGCTTACGAGCGGGAGAAGCCTACGAGCAGTACTTC.

The J gene is TRBJ1-1, the V gene TRBV28, with D unresolved. The germline CDR1 and CDR2 sequences are MDHEN and SYDVKM. Trimming cost V 1 base and J 11 bases, with 11 bases left between them. The CDR3 is 12 amino acids. The CDR3 loop reads CASSLSKGGAFF. CDR3 nucleotide sequence: TGTGCCAGCAGTTTATCGAAGGGAGGTGCTTTCTTT.

On this clone: This sample also contains other DNA sequences that code for the same CDR3. This chain links TRBV19 with TRBJ1-3; the D gene is possibly TRBD1 (5 bases). The ends were cut back, 3 bases at V and 2 bases at J, with 8 bases in the middle. The CDR3 is 14 amino acids. Germline assignment: CDR1 LNHDA and CDR2 SQIVND (reference sequence). The chain's CDR3 is CASSIQGTGNTIYF. CDR3 DNA sequence: TGTGCCAGTAGTATTCAGGGAACTGGAAACACCATATATTTT.

The rearrangement joins TRBV5-1 to TRBJ1-6; D ambiguous. CDR3 length equals 15 residues. Germline V lookup: CDR1 SGHRS, CDR2 YFSETQ. V dropped 0 bases and J dropped 5 bases, with 9 bases sitting between them. CDR3 bases: TGCGCCAGCAGCTTGGTGGCGGTAGATAATTCACCCCTCCACTTT. Its protein is CASSLVAVDNSPLHF.

CDR3: CASSLSRLAGTEQFF. The CDR3 DNA sequence: TGTGCCAGCAGCTTATCGCGACTAGCGGGAACTGAGCAGTTCTTC. V and J are TRBV7-3 and TRBJ2-1; the match to TRBD2 covers 11 bases. This CDR3 region has 15 residues. The germline V gene encodes CDR1 SGHTA and CDR2 FQGTGA. The J segment lost 9 bases and the V segment lost 2 bases, leaving 6 bases of the junction unmatched.

V and J are TRBV30 and TRBJ2-7; the D gene is possibly TRBD2 (6 bases). This CDR3 has 10 amino acids. Looked up from germline, CDR1 is GTSNPN and CDR2 is SVGIG (reference sequence). V lost 5 bases, J lost 7 bases, and 9 bases lay in between. In nucleotides, the CDR3 is TGTGCCTGGGGCCGGGGGGAGCAGTACTTC. It yields the protein CAWGRGEQYF.

A word on this clone: Distinct nucleotide sequences in the sample also encode this CDR3. The J gene is TRBJ2-1, the V gene TRBV7-9; TRBD2 matches at 14 bases. The junction had 11 bases not matched to a gene; V was cut back by 4 bases and J by 9 bases. From germline, CDR1 is SEHNR and CDR2 FQNEAQ (reference sequence). CDR3 size: 17 residues. CDR3 coding DNA: TGTGCCAGCAGCTCCAAGAAGGGACTAGCGGGAGTAGTTGAGCAGTTCTTC. Its translation: CASSSKKGLAGVVEQFF.

This chain uses TRBV7-2 with TRBJ1-2, with 7 bases that match TRBD1. The CDR3 is made up of 14 amino acids. CDR1 is SGHTA, CDR2 FQGNSA, per germline. V lost 5 bases and J lost 8; bases outside the gene matches: 11. This chain's CDR3 is CASSVSNRGRGYTF. In nucleotides, the CDR3 is TGTGCCAGCAGCGTCTCTAATAGGGGGCGAGGCTACACCTTC.

The chain is built from TRBV5-6 and TRBJ1-1; 9 bases line up with TRBD1. The CDR3 has 17 residues. The J segment lost 1 base and the V segment lost 1 base, leaving 8 bases of the junction unmatched. Germline loops: CDR1 SGHDT, CDR2 YYEEEE. As DNA, the CDR3 is TGTGCCAGCAGCTTGAACAGGGGGCTGGCCGGGAACACTGAAGCTTTCTTT. Translating it yields CASSLNRGLAGNTEAFF.

V gene TRBV11-2 combines with J gene TRBJ2-7, with D unresolved. The CDR3 runs to 14 residues. V was pared by 5 bases and J by 2 bases, with 13 bases between. Germline V gives CDR1 SGHAT, CDR2 FQNNGV. The CDR3 spells CASSPDLNPYEQYF. The CDR3 region has the DNA TGTGCCAGCAGCCCAGACTTGAACCCCTACGAGCAGTACTTC.

This clone was detected a few times. The chain recombines TRBV4-2 with TRBJ2-5; tentatively, D is TRBD1 (6 bases). Germline CDR1 LGHNA, CDR2 YNFKEQ. The CDR3 totals 13 residues. V lost 4 bases to trimming and J lost 4 bases, with 10 bases between them. As DNA, the CDR3 is TGTGCCAGCAGCCCAGGGGAAAGAGAGACCCAGTACTTC. This gives the protein CASSPGERETQYF.

The chain employs TRBV19 and TRBJ1-2, with TRBD1 identical over 7 bases. The germline V gene encodes CDR1 LNHDA and CDR2 SQIVND (reference sequence). This CDR3 has 13 amino acids. J was trimmed by 3 bases and V by 5 bases; bases with no gene match: 3. The CDR3 DNA sequence: TGTGCCAGTAGTGTAACAGGGGACTATGGCTACACCTTC. Translated: CASSVTGDYGYTF.

This clone has only a few counts. The rearrangement links TRBV20-1 to TRBJ1-1; D gene uncertain. Germline values: CDR1 DFQATT, CDR2 SNEGSKA (reference sequence). This CDR3 is built from 11 residues. Trimming removed 5 bases at V and 2 bases at J, with 6 bases between. CDR3 DNA sequence: TGCAGTGCTGTACACAACACTGAAGCTTTCTTT. Protein product: CSAVHNTEAFF.

This chain joins TRBV5-4 and TRBJ2-7, with D possibly TRBD1 on 6 matching bases. In germline, CDR1 is SGHNT, CDR2 YYREEE (reference sequence). V lost 2 bases and J 5 bases, leaving 11 bases between the germline ends. This CDR3 is built from 13 residues. CDR3 DNA sequence: TGTGCCAGCAGCTTAGGGGGAGAAAACGAGCAGTACTTC. This sequence encodes CASSLGGENEQYF.

The CDR3 spells CASSPRQGSGEQFF. The CDR3 coding sequence is TGTGCCAGCAGCCCTAGACAGGGTTCGGGTGAGCAGTTCTTC. The chain couples TRBV7-2 to TRBJ2-1; 7 bases are shared with TRBD1. V dropped 5 bases and J dropped 9; count of bases not matched to a gene: 10. Looked up from germline, CDR1 is SGHTA and CDR2 is FQGNSA. The CDR3 is made up of 14 amino acids. Looking up the rest from reference TRBV7-2 and TRBJ2-1 gives the full variable domain: GAGVSQSPSNKVTEKGKDVELRCDPISGHTALYWYRQSLGQGLEFLIYFQGNSAPDKSGLPSDRFSAERTGGSVSTLTIQRTQQEDSAVYLCASSPRQGSGEQFFGPGTRLTVL.

V and J are TRBV29-1 and TRBJ2-2; TRBD2 matches at 9 bases. The CDR3 contains 14 residues. CDR1 and CDR2 from the germline V gene are SQVTM and ANQGSEA. Germline trimming cut 4 bases from V and 1 base from J; bases unmatched to any gene: 1. DNA of the CDR3: TGCAGCGTTGGCGGGGGGGTGAACACCGGGGAGCTGTTTTTT. Translated: CSVGGGVNTGELFF.

The genes are TRBV15 and TRBJ1-4; no clear D. Trimming shortened V by 0 bases and J by 8 bases, and 13 bases separated the two germline ends. CDR1 is LNHNV, CDR2 YYDKDF, per germline (reference sequence). This CDR3 is built from 15 residues. The CDR3 here is CATSRDISPGEKLFF. CDR3 nucleotide sequence: TGTGCCACCAGCAGAGATATATCTCCCGGGGAAAAACTGTTTTTT.